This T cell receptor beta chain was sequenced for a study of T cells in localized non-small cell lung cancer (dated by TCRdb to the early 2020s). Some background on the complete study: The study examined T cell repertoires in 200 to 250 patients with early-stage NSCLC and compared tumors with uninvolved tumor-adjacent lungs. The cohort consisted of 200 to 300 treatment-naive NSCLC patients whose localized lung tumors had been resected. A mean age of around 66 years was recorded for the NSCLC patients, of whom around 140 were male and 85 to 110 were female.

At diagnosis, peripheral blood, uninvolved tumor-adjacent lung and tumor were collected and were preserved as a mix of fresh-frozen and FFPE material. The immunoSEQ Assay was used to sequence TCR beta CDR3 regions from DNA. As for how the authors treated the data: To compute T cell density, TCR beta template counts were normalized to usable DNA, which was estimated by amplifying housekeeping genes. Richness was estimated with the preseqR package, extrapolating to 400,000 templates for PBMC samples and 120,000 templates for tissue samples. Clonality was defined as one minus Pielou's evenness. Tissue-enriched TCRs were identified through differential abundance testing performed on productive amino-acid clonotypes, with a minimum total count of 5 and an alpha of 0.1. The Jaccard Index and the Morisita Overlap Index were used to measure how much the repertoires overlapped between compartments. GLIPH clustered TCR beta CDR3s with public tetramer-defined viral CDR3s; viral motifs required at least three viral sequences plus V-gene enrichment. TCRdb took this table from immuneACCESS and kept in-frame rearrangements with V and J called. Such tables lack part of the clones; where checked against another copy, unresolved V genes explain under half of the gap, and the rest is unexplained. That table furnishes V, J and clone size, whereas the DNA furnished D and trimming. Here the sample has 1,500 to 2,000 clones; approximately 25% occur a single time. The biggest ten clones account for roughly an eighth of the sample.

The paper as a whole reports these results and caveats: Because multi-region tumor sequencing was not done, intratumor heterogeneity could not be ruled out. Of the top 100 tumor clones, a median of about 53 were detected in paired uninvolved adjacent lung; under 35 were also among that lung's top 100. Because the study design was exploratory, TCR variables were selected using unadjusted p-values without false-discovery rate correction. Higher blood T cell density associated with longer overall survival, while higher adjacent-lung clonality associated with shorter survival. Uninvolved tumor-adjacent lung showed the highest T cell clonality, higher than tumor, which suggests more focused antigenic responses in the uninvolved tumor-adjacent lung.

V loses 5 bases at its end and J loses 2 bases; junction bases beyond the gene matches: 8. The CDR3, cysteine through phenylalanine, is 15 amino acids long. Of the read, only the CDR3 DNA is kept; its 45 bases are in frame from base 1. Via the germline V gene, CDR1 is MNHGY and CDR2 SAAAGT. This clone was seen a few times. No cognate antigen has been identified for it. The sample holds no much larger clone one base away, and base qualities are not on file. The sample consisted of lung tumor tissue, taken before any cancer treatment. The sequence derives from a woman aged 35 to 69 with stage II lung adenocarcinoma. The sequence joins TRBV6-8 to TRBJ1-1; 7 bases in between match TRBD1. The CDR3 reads CASSKRQGGNTEAFF. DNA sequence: TGTGCCAGCAGTAAACGCCAGGGGGGAAACACTGAAGCTTTCTTT.